The rows below give T cell receptor beta chains drawn from one sample of a study of shared clonotypes between healthy human individuals. The method was immunoSEQ multiplex PCR; TCRdb's version includes in-frame clones alone and lacks a portion of them. Of 2 million to 2.5 million clones listed, 93% were seen once; the top ten hold 0.39%. The sequenced material came from naive CD4+ T cells from PBMCs. Source of these receptors: a man between 18 and 29 years old in good health. Some clones in this sample may be carry-over from other donors' samples. Each CDR3 is given with its conserved first and last residue. The D gene is left open where the match is weak. A row's size may be missing; if present it is once, few, many or a size class.

size,D,V,J,CDR3,DNA
.,.,TRBV6-5,TRBJ2-4,CASSPVELAKNIQYF,TGTGCCAGCAGTCCGGTAGAGCTAGCCAAAAACATTCAGTACTTC
.,.,TRBV6-6,TRBJ2-3,CASSYDHTFTDTQYF,TGTGCCAGCAGTTACGACCATACCTTCACAGATACGCAGTATTTT
.,.,TRBV28,TRBJ2-1,CASSFFVEQFF,TGTGCCAGCAGTTTTTTTGTTGAGCAGTTCTTC
.,.,TRBV10-3,TRBJ2-1,CAISYSNEQFF,TGTGCCATCAGTTATAGCAATGAGCAGTTCTTC
.,.,TRBV28,TRBJ1-1,CASSLRRNTEAFF,TGTGCCAGCAGTTTACGGAGGAACACTGAAGCTTTCTTT
.,.,TRBV27,TRBJ2-5,CASSSLGTSEETQYF,TGTGCCAGCAGTTCTCTTGGGACTTCTGAAGAGACCCAGTACTTC
.,.,TRBV14,TRBJ1-6,CASSQGGGGNSPLHF,TGTGCCAGCAGCCAAGGGGGGGGCGGTAATTCACCCCTCCACTTT
few,.,TRBV4-2,TRBJ1-1,CASSQGRNTEAFF,TGTGCCAGCAGCCAAGGGAGGAACACTGAAGCTTTCTTT
.,.,TRBV6-5,TRBJ1-2,CASSTTGRGGGYTF,TGTGCCAGCAGTACAACAGGCCGAGGGGGTGGCTACACCTTC
.,.,TRBV9,TRBJ1-2,CASSVDVNYGYTF,TGTGCCAGCAGCGTGGACGTAAACTATGGCTACACCTTC
.,.,TRBV7-6,TRBJ2-2,CASSTRPRANTGELFF,TGTGCCAGCAGCACCCGACCCAGAGCGAACACCGGGGAGCTGTTTTTT
.,.,TRBV5-6,TRBJ1-1,CASSLLGATEAFF,TGTGCCAGCAGCTTGTTGGGGGCTACTGAAGCTTTCTTT
.,TRBD1,TRBV5-1,TRBJ2-5,CASSSGTGGRSYQETQYF,TGCGCCAGCAGCTCTGGGACAGGCGGCCGATCGTACCAAGAGACCCAGTACTTC
.,TRBD2,TRBV27,TRBJ2-2,CASSLPAGGFGELFF,TGTGCCAGCAGTCTCCCAGCGGGAGGCTTTGGGGAGCTGTTTTTT
.,.,TRBV6-1,TRBJ1-4,CASSEALQRDTGREKLFF,TGTGCCAGCAGTGAAGCGCTTCAACGGGACACCGGGCGAGAAAAACTGTTTTTT
.,.,TRBV7-6,TRBJ1-4,CASSPLSGGNEKLFF,TGTGCCAGCAGCCCCCTGAGCGGCGGGAATGAAAAACTGTTTTTT
.,TRBD2,TRBV27,TRBJ2-3,CASSFDSGGPDTQYF,TGTGCCAGCAGTTTTGATTCGGGAGGGCCAGATACGCAGTATTTT
once,.,TRBV18,TRBJ1-5,CASSPNLLAPGNQPQHF,TGTGCCAGCTCACCAAACTTACTGGCTCCGGGTAATCAGCCCCAGCATTTT
.,.,TRBV4-3,TRBJ2-2,CASSHRTGAGELFF,TGCGCCAGCAGCCACCGGACGGGGGCCGGGGAGCTGTTTTTT
.,.,TRBV6-6,TRBJ2-2,CASRLRQAGLTGELFF,TGTGCCAGCAGACTCAGACAGGCGGGGCTCACCGGGGAGCTGTTTTTT
.,.,TRBV6-9,TRBJ2-7,CASSYPTGDAIEYEQYF,TGTGCCAGCAGTTATCCGACGGGCGACGCTATCGAGTACGAGCAGTACTTC
.,.,TRBV7-3,TRBJ1-2,CASSPAGGFYGYTF,TGTGCCAGCAGCCCCGCCGGGGGATTCTATGGCTACACCTTC
.,.,TRBV5-1,TRBJ2-1,CASSLQTDYNEQFF,TGCGCCAGCAGCTTGCAGACAGACTACAATGAGCAGTTCTTC
.,.,TRBV7-2,TRBJ1-2,CASRVGHTWSGYTF,TGTGCCAGCAGGGTAGGACACACCTGGAGTGGCTACACCTTC
.,TRBD1,TRBV6-1,TRBJ2-7,CASSDYGTDPSYEQYF,TGTGCCAGCAGTGATTATGGGACAGACCCTTCCTACGAGCAGTACTTC
.,.,TRBV30,TRBJ2-2,CAWSTVWPYPGELFF,TGTGCCTGGAGTACCGTTTGGCCCTACCCCGGGGAGCTGTTTTTT
.,.,TRBV27,TRBJ2-6,CASSLNRAGANVLTF,TGTGCCAGCAGTTTAAACCGGGCTGGGGCCAACGTCCTGACTTTC
.,.,TRBV27,TRBJ1-5,CASSRGGNQPQHF,TGTGCCAGCAGCAGGGGCGGCAATCAGCCCCAGCATTTT
.,.,TRBV5-1,TRBJ2-5,CASSLSGPSETQYF,TGCGCCAGCAGCTTGTCGGGGCCGTCCGAGACCCAGTACTTC
few,.,TRBV7-9,TRBJ1-5,CASSPGQPNQPQHF,TGTGCCAGCAGCCCAGGACAGCCCAATCAGCCCCAGCATTTT
.,.,TRBV7-2,TRBJ1-2,CASSPRQAYGYTF,TGTGCCAGCAGCCCCCGGCAGGCCTATGGCTACACCTTC
once,TRBD2,TRBV7-9,TRBJ2-1,CASVLSLGRASYNEQFF,TGTGCCAGCGTTCTATCGTTGGGGAGGGCCTCCTACAATGAGCAGTTCTTC
.,TRBD1,TRBV10-1,TRBJ1-2,CASSGPGGKGYTF,TGCGCCAGCAGTGGTCCAGGGGGAAAAGGCTACACCTTC
.,TRBD2,TRBV4-3,TRBJ2-1,CASSQGQPGLADNEQFF,TGCGCCAGCAGCCAAGGACAGCCGGGACTAGCGGACAATGAGCAGTTCTTC
.,.,TRBV6-6,TRBJ1-1,CASSYRGQFAEAFF,TGTGCCAGCAGTTACAGAGGACAGTTCGCTGAAGCTTTCTTT
few,.,TRBV19,TRBJ1-1,CASRNQDRNTEAFF,TGTGCCAGTAGGAACCAGGATAGGAACACTGAAGCTTTCTTT
.,.,TRBV5-1,TRBJ2-5,CASSSGPQGGETQYF,TGCGCCAGCAGCTCCGGACCGCAAGGAGGGGAGACCCAGTACTTC
.,.,TRBV5-1,TRBJ2-3,CASSLSGEDTQYF,TGCGCCAGCAGCTTATCAGGGGAAGATACGCAGTATTTT
.,TRBD2,TRBV19,TRBJ2-3,CASGSGGGTDTQYF,TGTGCCAGCGGAAGCGGGGGTGGCACAGATACGCAGTATTTT
.,TRBD2,TRBV5-1,TRBJ2-1,CASSLGLLAGGSYNEQFF,TGCGCCAGCAGCTTGGGGCTATTAGCGGGAGGGTCCTACAATGAGCAGTTCTTC
.,TRBD1,TRBV7-3,TRBJ1-3,CASRETGGNTIYF,TGTGCCAGCAGGGAGACAGGGGGAAACACCATATATTTT
.,.,TRBV28,TRBJ1-2,CASSSKGYTF,TGTGCCAGCAGTTCGAAGGGCTACACCTTC